This TCR beta chain is from a study of Graves' ophthalmopathy and Graves' hyperthyroidism. Notes on the study in general: Clonotypes were expanded in thyroid at above 0.001 frequency, and most also appeared in blood.

The germline CDR1 and CDR2 sequences are ENHRY and SYGVKD. CDR3 size: 14 residues. Deletions cut 2 bases from V and 7 bases from J, with 12 bases between. TCR beta CDR3 regions were amplified from RNA transcripts. Second-round multiplex PCR followed a first-round RT-PCR using HTBI primers. TCRdb ran MiXCR on the multiplex PCR reads and lists one entry per CDR3 protein. Here the sample spans approximately 1.2 million distinct CDR3 sequences, about 38% being singletons. Comment on this clonotype: Antigen specificity is unknown.

Diagnosis was based on clinical symptoms, serum thyroxine, TRAb, thyroid ultrasound and orbital computed tomography. This TCR was sampled from an adult man with Graves' hyperthyroidism. The V gene is TRBV10-3, the J gene TRBJ2-1; D remains unclear. The sequencing input was peripheral blood or thyroid tissue (not recorded which). The CDR3 DNA sequence: TGTGCCATCAGTGAGACTGACAATTGGAATGAGCAGTTCTTC. Translation gives CAISETDNWNEQFF.